These 20 T cell receptor beta chains share one sample of origin, sequenced in a study of blood T cell repertoires in COVID-19. The table came from immunoSEQ multiplex PCR; TCRdb's copy has only in-frame clones and leaves some out. The profile covers approximately 200,000 clones, with approximately 83% appearing a single time and around 7% taken by the ten largest. The sample comprised peripheral blood. The receptors were gathered from a woman between 45 and 60 years old with acute or convalescent COVID-19.

This rearrangement joins TRBV28 to TRBJ2-5, with D possibly TRBD1 on 6 matching bases. V dropped 4 bases and J dropped 5 bases, with 17 bases sitting between them. The CDR3 is 15 residues long. From germline, CDR1 is MDHEN and CDR2 SYDVKM. The CDR3 coding sequence is TGTGCCAGCAGTTCTACAGGGATGTCGGCGGAGACCCAGTACTTC. Protein: CASSSTGMSAETQYF.

V is TRBV4-1 and J is TRBJ2-6; 8 positions agree with TRBD1. Germline V lookup: CDR1 MGHRA, CDR2 YSYEKL. The V segment lost 1 base and the J segment 2 bases; nucleotides outside the gene matches: 10. CDR3 size: 19 residues. CDR3 protein: CASSQVLGQGFPGANVLTF. The CDR3 DNA is TGCGCCAGCAGCCAAGTTCTTGGACAGGGATTCCCTGGGGCCAACGTCCTGACTTTC.

This clone was detected only a few times. The rearrangement uses TRBV4-1 and TRBJ2-7; no firm D call. Germline CDR1 is MGHRA and CDR2 is YSYEKL. Trimming removed 0 bases at V and 3 bases at J, with 9 bases between. This CDR3 contains 14 residues. The CDR3 DNA reads as TGCGCCAGCAGCCAAGATTACCACGGCTACGAGCAGTACTTC. Its translation is CASSQDYHGYEQYF.

The chain is built from TRBV13 and TRBJ2-2; tentative D call: TRBD1 (7 bases). The CDR3 consists of 18 residues. Germline-derived CDR1 and CDR2 are PRHDT and FYEKMQ (reference sequence). The V and J ends lost 3 bases and 4 bases respectively, with 21 bases between them. Here the CDR3 reads CASSFVRGDFRRTGELFF. CDR3 sequence (DNA): TGTGCCAGCAGCTTTGTCAGGGGGGACTTTCGACGCACCGGGGAGCTGTTTTTT.

V is TRBV19 and J is TRBJ1-1; 7 bases are shared with TRBD1. Germline V gene sequence: CDR1 LNHDA, CDR2 SQIVND (reference sequence). V was pared by 4 bases and J by 6 bases, with 8 bases of the junction left unmatched. This CDR3 has 14 amino acids. CDR3 sequence (DNA): TGTGCCAGTAGTACTAGAGGGGGCCCTTCTGAAGCTTTCTTT. It encodes CASSTRGGPSEAFF.

This clone was seen only once. The J gene is TRBJ2-3, the V gene TRBV7-2; TRBD2 matches at 14 bases. CDR1 and CDR2 from the germline V gene are SGHTA and FQGNSA. The CDR3 contains 17 residues. V dropped 3 bases and J dropped 6; count of bases not matched to a gene: 8. This chain's CDR3 is CASSFQRLAGGRDTQYF. The CDR3 region has the DNA TGTGCCAGCAGCTTCCAGAGACTAGCGGGAGGGCGCGATACGCAGTATTTT. Combining the CDR3 with reference TRBV7-2 and TRBJ2-3 gives the whole variable domain GAGVSQSPSNKVTEKGKDVELRCDPISGHTALYWYRQSLGQGLEFLIYFQGNSAPDKSGLPSDRFSAERTGGSVSTLTIQRTQQEDSAVYLCASSFQRLAGGRDTQYFGPGTRLTVL.

The rearrangement links TRBV6-5 to TRBJ1-1; D is unresolved. The germline V gene has CDR1 MNHEY and CDR2 SVGAGI. The V and J ends lost 0 bases and 0 bases respectively, with 11 bases between them. There are 16 residues in the CDR3. CDR3 coding DNA: TGTGCCAGCAGTTACTCCAGACTGACCATGAACACTGAAGCTTTCTTT. It specifies CASSYSRLTMNTEAFF.

This CDR3 is CASSLGTGINEKLFF. The CDR3 DNA is TGTGCCAGCAGCTTAGGGACAGGGATTAATGAAAAACTGTTTTTT. The chain carries TRBV7-9 and TRBJ1-4, with TRBD1 identical over 8 bases. The germline CDR1 and CDR2 sequences are SEHNR and FQNEAQ (reference sequence). There are 15 residues in the CDR3. Trimming removed 1 base from V and 4 bases from J; junction bases left unmatched: 2.

The V call is TRBV4-3, the J call TRBJ1-2; D gene uncertain. CDR1 is LGHNA, CDR2 YSLEER, per germline. Trimming left V 0 bases short and J 4 bases short, with 18 bases between. The CDR3 has 17 amino acids. CDR3 sequence reads: CASSQDRIPPIVYGYTF. In nucleotides, the CDR3 is TGCGCCAGCAGCCAAGATCGAATCCCTCCAATAGTCTATGGCTACACCTTC.

V usage is TRBV28 and J usage is TRBJ2-5, with a possible D match to TRBD2 (5 bases). The CDR3 covers 13 residues. V dropped 8 bases and J dropped 0 bases, with 10 bases sitting between them. Germline V lookup: CDR1 MDHEN, CDR2 SYDVKM. The CDR3 spells CASRGGYQETQYF. The CDR3 DNA sequence: TGTGCCAGCCGCGGAGGATACCAAGAGACCCAGTACTTC. The whole variable domain, filled in from reference TRBV28 and TRBJ2-5, reads DVKVTQSSRYLVKRTGEKVFLECVQDMDHENMFWYRQDPGLGLRLIYFSYDVKMKEKGDIPEGYSVSREKKERFSLILESASTNQTSMYLCASRGGYQETQYFGPGTRLLVL.

This clone was detected only a few times. The rearrangement links TRBV30 to TRBJ2-1; TRBD1 matches 7 bases. The CDR3 covers 12 residues. With V trimmed by 2 bases and J by 7 bases, 2 bases remained unmatched. From germline, CDR1 is GTSNPN and CDR2 SVGIG (reference sequence). The CDR3 sequence is CAWSSQGNEQFF. Here the CDR3 DNA reads TGTGCCTGGAGTTCACAGGGGAATGAGCAGTTCTTC.

V usage is TRBV10-3 and J usage is TRBJ1-2; 9 bases align to TRBD1. CDR3 length equals 15 residues. J gave up 0 bases and V 3 bases, and 2 bases lay outside the gene matches. Germline V lookup: CDR1 ENHRY, CDR2 SYGVKD. The CDR3 DNA is TGTGCCATCAGTGATCGGGACAGGGCTAACTATGGCTACACCTTC. Translated: CAISDRDRANYGYTF.

This clone was seen just once. The chain links TRBV2 to TRBJ1-2; no reliable D call. The CDR3 totals 14 residues. V gave up 0 bases and J gave up 6 bases, with 11 bases separating them. Germline-derived CDR1 and CDR2 are SNHLY and FYNNEI. CDR3 sequence (DNA): TGTGCCAGCAGTGAAGCGCTTCACGGGAATGGCTACACCTTC. It is translated as CASSEALHGNGYTF.

J is TRBJ2-1 and V is TRBV18; 9 nucleotides agree with TRBD2. Germline CDR1 KGHSH, CDR2 LQKENI. V lost 2 bases and J lost 16; bases outside the gene matches: 12. The CDR3 contains 14 residues. The CDR3 DNA sequence: TGTGCCAGCTCACCAAGTGTCTTAGCGGGAGATCGTTTCTTC. This gives the protein CASSPSVLAGDRFF.

This clone was counted once. V gene TRBV11-2 combines with J gene TRBJ2-5; TRBD1 might be the D (5 bases). The CDR3 has 14 residues. In germline, CDR1 is SGHAT, CDR2 FQNNGV. Trimming removed 5 bases at V and 4 bases at J, with 14 bases between. CDR3 sequence reads: CASSRQSSLETQYF. As DNA, the CDR3 is TGTGCCAGCAGCCGACAGTCTTCATTAGAGACCCAGTACTTC.

V is TRBV5-1 and J is TRBJ2-1; TRBD2 is a possible D gene (5 bases). V was pared by 0 bases and J by 8 bases, with 9 bases between. This CDR3 is built from 13 residues. The germline gives CDR1 SGHRS, CDR2 YFSETQ. CDR3 nucleotide sequence: TGCGCCAGCAGCTTGGGGGAGTTAGATGAGCAGTTCTTC. Its translation: CASSLGELDEQFF.

This chain uses TRBV7-9 with TRBJ2-1; D is possibly TRBD1 (6 bases). The CDR3 runs 11 residues. Germline assignment: CDR1 SEHNR and CDR2 FQNEAQ (reference sequence). V was pared by 5 bases and J by 11 bases, with 10 bases between. The CDR3 bases are TGTGCCAGCAGCGGGGACACCCAGCAGTTCTTC. Translation gives CASSGDTQQFF.

V usage is TRBV5-6 and J usage is TRBJ2-5; TRBD1 agrees at 11 bases. The germline V gene encodes CDR1 SGHDT and CDR2 YYEEEE. V gave up 2 bases and J gave up 5 bases; unmatched junction bases: 5. The CDR3 length is 15 residues. The CDR3 DNA reads as TGTGCCAGCAGCTTTGGACAGGGGGCGACCGAGACCCAGTACTTC. Encoded protein: CASSFGQGATETQYF.

This chain uses TRBV2 with TRBJ2-3; 9 positions match TRBD1. V shed 6 bases, J shed 5 bases, and the junction held 9 bases outside the gene matches. Germline CDR1 SNHLY, CDR2 FYNNEI. CDR3 length equals 15 residues. The CDR3 region is CASSAPGQGIDTQYF. The DNA for the CDR3 is TGTGCCAGCAGCGCTCCGGGACAGGGAATAGATACGCAGTATTTT.

This clone was detected only once. This chain joins TRBV28 and TRBJ2-1, with TRBD2 matching over 11 bases. CDR1 MDHEN and CDR2 SYDVKM come from the germline V gene. Trimming took 6 bases from V and 15 from J; bases not matched to a gene: 10. This CDR3 is 13 amino acids long. The CDR3 loop reads CASSPGLAEGGFF. CDR3 DNA: TGTGCCAGCAGCCCGGGACTAGCGGAGGGAGGGTTCTTC.